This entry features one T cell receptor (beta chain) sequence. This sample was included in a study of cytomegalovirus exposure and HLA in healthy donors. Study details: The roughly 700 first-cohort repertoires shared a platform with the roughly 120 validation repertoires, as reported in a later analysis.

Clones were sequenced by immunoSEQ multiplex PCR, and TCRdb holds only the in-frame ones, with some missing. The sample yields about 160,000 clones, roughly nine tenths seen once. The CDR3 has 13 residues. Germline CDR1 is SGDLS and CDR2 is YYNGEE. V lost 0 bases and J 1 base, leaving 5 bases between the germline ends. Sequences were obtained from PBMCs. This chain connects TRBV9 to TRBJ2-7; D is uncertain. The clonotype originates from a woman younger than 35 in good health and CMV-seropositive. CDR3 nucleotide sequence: TGTGCCAGCAGCGTAGGCGGTTCCTACGAGCAGTACTTC. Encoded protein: CASSVGGSYEQYF.